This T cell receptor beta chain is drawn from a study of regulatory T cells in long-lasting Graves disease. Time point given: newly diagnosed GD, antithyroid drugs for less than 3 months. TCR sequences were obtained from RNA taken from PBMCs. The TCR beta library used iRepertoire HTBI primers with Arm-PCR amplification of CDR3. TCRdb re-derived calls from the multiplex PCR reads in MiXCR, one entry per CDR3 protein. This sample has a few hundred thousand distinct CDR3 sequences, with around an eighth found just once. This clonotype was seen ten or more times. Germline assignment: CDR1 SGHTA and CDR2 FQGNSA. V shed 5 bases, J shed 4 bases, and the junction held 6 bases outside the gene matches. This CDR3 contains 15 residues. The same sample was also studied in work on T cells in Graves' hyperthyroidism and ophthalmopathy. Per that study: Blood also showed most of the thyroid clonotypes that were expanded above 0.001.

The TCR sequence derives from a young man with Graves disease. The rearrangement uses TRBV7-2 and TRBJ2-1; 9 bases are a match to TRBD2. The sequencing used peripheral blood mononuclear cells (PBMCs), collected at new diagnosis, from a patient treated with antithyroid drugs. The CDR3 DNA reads TGTGCCAGCAGCCTATGGACTAGCGAATACAATGAGCAGTTCTTC. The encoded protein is CASSLWTSEYNEQFF.